The rows below give T cell receptor beta chains drawn from one sample of a study of OX40 agonist ivuxolimab in advanced cancers. Repertoires were generated with immunoSEQ multiplex PCR, while TCRdb's copy carries only in-frame clones and drops some. There are tens of thousands of clones in the sample; 65% to 85% occur only once, and 21% lies in the top ten. The source was CD4+ or CD8+ T cells sorted from blood, collected in a trial of the OX40 agonist ivuxolimab. The receptors shown here come from an adult with an advanced solid tumor such as melanoma, head and neck, liver or kidney cancer. Both conserved end residues are part of each CDR3. The D gene is left open where the match is weak. Size tells how often a clone was seen (once, few, many) or the class of an expanded clone, and some rows leave it out.

J | size | D | V | CDR3 | DNA
TRBJ1-1 | once | TRBD1 | TRBV7-2 | CASSRTGTLMNTEAFF | TGTGCCAGCAGCCGGACAGGGACCTTAATGAACACTGAAGCTTTCTTT
TRBJ2-3 | few | NA | TRBV6-6 | CASSNRETDTQYF | TGTGCCAGCAGTAACAGGGAAACAGATACGCAGTATTTT
TRBJ2-1 | few | TRBD1 | TRBV6-1 | CASSVDPGQGLEQFF | TGTGCCAGCAGTGTAGATCCGGGACAGGGTCTGGAGCAGTTCTTC
TRBJ2-7 | NA | NA | TRBV4-3 | CASSQDPDPSYEQYF | TGCGCCAGCAGCCAAGATCCGGACCCCTCCTACGAGCAGTACTTC
TRBJ1-6 | NA | NA | TRBV5-1 | CASSPRSLGGTNSPLHF | TGCGCCAGCAGCCCACGATCGTTGGGGGGGACTAATTCACCCCTCCACTTT
TRBJ2-1 | NA | NA | TRBV7-9 | CASSLAIGGEQFF | TGTGCCAGCAGCTTAGCGATAGGAGGTGAGCAGTTCTTC
TRBJ1-4 | NA | NA | TRBV19 | CASSIQQGEKLFF | TGTGCCAGTAGTATACAACAGGGTGAAAAACTGTTTTTT
TRBJ2-2 | NA | NA | TRBV18 | CASSSQGRGTGELFF | TGTGCCAGCTCATCACAGGGACGAGGCACCGGGGAGCTGTTTTTT
TRBJ1-2 | NA | NA | TRBV4-3 | CASSQVPPPSNYGYTF | TGCGCCAGCAGCCAAGTACCCCCACCGAGTAACTATGGCTACACCTTC
TRBJ1-1 | NA | NA | TRBV9 | CASSVDGTNTEAFF | TGTGCCAGCAGCGTAGATGGCACGAACACTGAAGCTTTCTTT
TRBJ2-7 | once | NA | TRBV9 | CASSTTGREGYEQYF | TGTGCCAGCAGCACCACGGGCAGGGAAGGCTACGAGCAGTACTTC
TRBJ1-1 | NA | NA | TRBV7-9 | CASSPSGRQNTEAFF | TGTGCCAGCAGCCCCAGCGGGAGGCAGAACACTGAAGCTTTCTTT
TRBJ1-3 | NA | TRBD1 | TRBV6-1 | CASKGQDFSGNTIYF | TGTGCCAGTAAGGGACAGGACTTCTCTGGAAACACCATATATTTT
TRBJ1-5 | NA | NA | TRBV6-5 | CASRKLQGNQPQHF | TGTGCCAGCAGAAAACTACAGGGAAATCAGCCCCAGCATTTT
TRBJ2-5 | NA | TRBD2 | TRBV7-9 | CASSRDYTRETQYF | TGTGCCAGCAGCCGGGACTACACCCGAGAGACCCAGTACTTC
TRBJ1-2 | once | NA | TRBV30 | CAWSVGGRHTF | TGTGCCTGGAGTGTGGGGGGACGCCACACCTTC
TRBJ1-5 | NA | TRBD1 | TRBV6-5 | CASRATGNQPQHF | TGTGCCAGCAGGGCGACAGGGAATCAGCCCCAGCATTTT
TRBJ2-7 | NA | NA | TRBV7-2 | CASSPGAAEQYF | TGTGCCAGCAGCCCAGGGGCCGCCGAGCAGTACTTC
TRBJ1-5 | NA | NA | TRBV6-1 | CASRNSNQPQHF | TGTGCCAGCCGAAATAGCAATCAGCCCCAGCATTTT
TRBJ2-2 | NA | NA | TRBV4-3 | CASSQDYVNTGELFF | TGCGCCAGCAGCCAAGATTACGTCAACACCGGGGAGCTGTTTTTT
TRBJ2-1 | once | TRBD1 | TRBV18 | CASSETGVREQFF | TGTGCCAGCTCAGAAACAGGGGTCAGGGAGCAGTTCTTC
TRBJ2-2 | NA | NA | TRBV27 | CASRRAPNTGELFF | TGTGCCAGTCGCAGGGCCCCGAACACCGGGGAGCTGTTTTTT
TRBJ1-5 | NA | NA | TRBV19 | CASSEGMGQPQHF | TGTGCCAGTAGCGAGGGGATGGGTCAGCCCCAGCATTTT
TRBJ2-7 | NA | NA | TRBV29-1 | CSFLPARSYEQYF | TGCAGCTTTCTCCCGGCGCGGAGCTACGAGCAGTACTTC
TRBJ2-4 | NA | NA | TRBV6-5 | CASKLWMGDIQYF | TGTGCCAGCAAGTTATGGATGGGAGACATTCAGTACTTC
TRBJ1-6 | few | NA | TRBV2 | CASSESGLPSPLHF | TGTGCCAGCAGTGAATCGGGACTGCCTTCACCCCTCCACTTT
TRBJ2-5 | once | TRBD2 | TRBV4-1 | CASSQDGTSGAWTQYF | TGCGCCAGCAGCCAAGACGGGACTAGCGGGGCGTGGACCCAGTACTTC
TRBJ2-3 | NA | TRBD1 | TRBV7-9 | CASSLGQGPTDTQYF | TGTGCCAGCAGCTTAGGACAGGGGCCCACAGATACGCAGTATTTT
TRBJ2-3 | NA | NA | TRBV15 | CATSKRTEHTDTQYF | TGTGCCACCAGCAAGAGGACGGAGCACACAGATACGCAGTATTTT
TRBJ1-5 | NA | NA | TRBV19 | CASSIRDGGSNQPQHF | TGTGCCAGTAGTATACGTGACGGGGGAAGCAATCAGCCCCAGCATTTT
TRBJ2-7 | few | TRBD1 | TRBV5-4 | CASSLAAGGASEQYF | TGTGCCAGCAGCTTAGCGGCAGGGGGCGCTTCCGAGCAGTACTTC
TRBJ2-6 | NA | NA | TRBV19 | CASSTKSQSRANVLTF | TGTGCCAGTAGTACAAAATCACAAAGTCGGGCCAACGTCCTGACTTTC
TRBJ2-2 | NA | NA | TRBV9 | CASSGDSGVPAGELFF | TGTGCCAGCAGCGGCGACTCGGGGGTTCCGGCAGGGGAGCTGTTTTTT
TRBJ1-1 | NA | NA | TRBV7-3 | CASSLRQGQRTEAFF | TGTGCCAGCAGCTTAAGGCAGGGGCAGAGGACTGAAGCTTTCTTT
TRBJ2-3 | NA | TRBD1 | TRBV25-1 | CASSDYLGQGSSTDTQYF | TGTGCCAGCAGTGACTACTTAGGACAGGGAAGCAGCACAGATACGCAGTATTTT
TRBJ1-1 | NA | TRBD1 | TRBV7-8 | CASSLTGRRTEAFF | TGTGCCAGCAGCTTGACAGGGAGGAGAACTGAAGCTTTCTTT
TRBJ2-7 | NA | TRBD1 | TRBV10-3 | CAIGDRINIYEQYF | TGTGCCATCGGGGACAGGATAAACATCTACGAGCAGTACTTC
TRBJ2-7 | NA | TRBD1 | TRBV4-2 | CASSLDQGAYEQYF | TGTGCCAGCAGCTTGGATCAGGGGGCTTACGAGCAGTACTTC
TRBJ1-4 | NA | NA | TRBV7-2 | CASSLGTVNEKLFF | TGTGCCAGCAGCTTAGGGACAGTTAATGAAAAACTGTTTTTT
TRBJ2-1 | NA | NA | TRBV4-2 | CASSQVFSGSPDEQFF | TGTGCCAGCAGCCAAGTCTTTAGCGGAAGCCCGGATGAGCAGTTCTTC
TRBJ1-3 | few | TRBD1 | TRBV10-2 | CASTRTGGGGNTIYF | TGCGCCAGCACTCGGACAGGAGGGGGAGGAAACACCATATATTTT
TRBJ2-1 | NA | TRBD2 | TRBV9 | CASTPTAGDPEQFF | TGTGCCAGCACCCCCACAGCGGGGGACCCCGAGCAGTTCTTC
TRBJ1-1 | once | NA | TRBV6-5 | CASGYREGITEAFF | TGTGCCAGCGGATACAGGGAGGGAATCACTGAAGCTTTCTTT
TRBJ1-1 | once | NA | TRBV27 | CASSFNGPGFGNTEAFF | TGTGCCAGCAGTTTTAATGGTCCAGGGTTCGGGAACACTGAAGCTTTCTTT
TRBJ2-7 | once | TRBD2 | TRBV6-1 | CASSFGLAGVYEQYF | TGTGCCAGCAGCTTCGGACTAGCGGGGGTCTACGAGCAGTACTTC
TRBJ2-5 | NA | NA | TRBV5-6 | CASSLFIDYQETQYF | TGTGCCAGCAGCTTGTTTATTGATTACCAAGAGACCCAGTACTTC
TRBJ1-2 | NA | NA | TRBV21-1 | CASSKEAALYGYTF | TGTGCCAGCAGCAAAGAAGCAGCCCTCTATGGCTACACCTTC
TRBJ2-2 | NA | NA | TRBV28 | CASRENRQVAGELFF | TGTGCCAGCAGAGAGAACAGGCAGGTGGCCGGGGAGCTGTTTTTT
TRBJ1-5 | NA | NA | TRBV6-6 | CASSLTLGNQPQHF | TGTGCCAGCAGTTTAACATTAGGCAATCAGCCCCAGCATTTT
TRBJ2-7 | few | TRBD2 | TRBV7-2 | CASSLFLAGAGEQYF | TGTGCCAGCAGCTTATTCCTAGCGGGAGCGGGCGAGCAGTACTTC
TRBJ1-6 | NA | NA | TRBV7-9 | CASSLGPGSPLHF | TGTGCCAGCAGCTTAGGACCGGGTTCACCCCTCCACTTT